What follows describes a single TCR beta chain. The data were taken from a study of blood T cell repertoires in COVID-19. Study information: Acute and convalescent COVID-19 specimens originated in the United States, Italy and Spain. Sources were T cells, B-cell-depleted T cells, or PBMCs; the material itself was cDNA or gDNA.

Sequenced by immunoSEQ multiplex PCR; TCRdb stores in-frame clones only, minus some. This sample has roughly 140,000 clones, with around 87% found just once. CDR3 length equals 12 residues. V shed 5 bases and J 14 bases; nucleotides not matched to a gene: 9. The receptor was isolated from a woman aged 40 to 50 with acute or convalescent COVID-19. The chain uses TRBV12-3 or TRBV12-4 and TRBJ2-1, with TRBD1 matching 7 bases. Source material: peripheral blood. The CDR3 DNA reads as TGTGCCAGCAGTACACAGGGGATTCTGGAGTTCTTC. Translating gives CASSTQGILEFF.